The source of this T cell receptor (beta chain) is a study of T cells in localized non-small cell lung cancer. Study results and caveats: Among the tissues sampled, uninvolved adjacent lung had the highest T cell clonality, above tumor. In adjacent lung, a median about 52 of the top 100 tumor clones were found.

The repertoire was sequenced with immunoSEQ multiplex PCR; TCRdb's copy has only in-frame clones and lacks some. The table records tens of thousands of clones, 81% of them present only once. This clone was found once. Its antigen is unidentified. The sample in question was peripheral blood mononuclear cells, obtained before any cancer treatment. The TCR was taken from a man aged 35 to 69 with stage III lung adenocarcinoma.

In DNA form, the CDR3 reads TGCGCCAGCAGCTTGCGGGTCGCAGGGAACACCGGGGAGCTGTTTTTT. Encoded protein: CASSLRVAGNTGELFF. The J gene is TRBJ2-2, the V gene TRBV5-1, with unresolved D. This CDR3 spans 16 amino acids. Trimming took off 1 base at V and 1 base at J, with 11 bases between the two ends. The germline gives CDR1 SGHRS, CDR2 YFSETQ. The full variable domain, its missing parts supplied by reference TRBV5-1 and TRBJ2-2, is KAGVTQTPRYLIKTRGQQVTLSCSPISGHRSVSWYQQTPGQGLQFLFEYFSETQRNKGNFPGRFSGRQFSNSRSEMNVSTLELGDSALYLCASSLRVAGNTGELFFGEGSRLTVL.